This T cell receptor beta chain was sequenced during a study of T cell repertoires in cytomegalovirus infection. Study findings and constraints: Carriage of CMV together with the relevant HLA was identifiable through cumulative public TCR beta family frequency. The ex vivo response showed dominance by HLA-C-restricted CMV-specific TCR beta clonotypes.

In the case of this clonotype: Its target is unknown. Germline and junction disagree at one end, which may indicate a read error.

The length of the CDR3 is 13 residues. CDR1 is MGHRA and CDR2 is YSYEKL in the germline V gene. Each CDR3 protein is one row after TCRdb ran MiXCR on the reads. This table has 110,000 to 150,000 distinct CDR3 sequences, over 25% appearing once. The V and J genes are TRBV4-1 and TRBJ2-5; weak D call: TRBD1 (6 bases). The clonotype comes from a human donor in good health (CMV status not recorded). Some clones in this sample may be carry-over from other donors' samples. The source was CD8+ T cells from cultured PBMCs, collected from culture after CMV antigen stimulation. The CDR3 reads CAISLGGQETQYF. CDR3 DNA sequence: TGCGCCATCAGCCTAGGGGGACAAGAGACTCAGTACTTC.